Listed below are T cell receptor beta chains from one sample, sequenced in a study of T-cell memory formation after mild COVID-19. TCRdb itself ran the 5' RACE reads through MiXCR, one entry per CDR3 protein. This sample has roughly 70,000 distinct CDR3 sequences; approximately 15% occur once, and the top ten carry 30% to 35%. The sequenced material came from PBMCs or a T cell subset sorted from them (not recorded which). These receptors all stem from an adult woman who had mild COVID-19 (a few samples of this study predate the infection). Cell type and time point are not known. Both conserved end residues are part of each CDR3. Each record gives: clone size, D gene, J gene, V gene, CDR3 DNA, CDR3 protein. A D gene is named only where the DNA matches it firmly. Not all rows give a size; the values are once, few, many and, for expanded clones, a class.

>few|.|TRBJ2-2|TRBV2
TGTGCCAGCAGCTCCCGACTTCTCGCGAACACCGGGGAGCTGTTTTTT
CASSSRLLANTGELFF
>.|TRBD2|TRBJ2-7|TRBV5-6
TGTGCCAGCAGCCTGGGGACTATCCAGGAGCAGTACTTC
CASSLGTIQEQYF
>few|.|TRBJ2-2|TRBV9
TGTGCCAGCAGGGGGAACACCGGGGAGCTGTTTTTT
CASRGNTGELFF
>.|.|TRBJ2-4|TRBV5-6
TGTGCCAGCAGCTTGGGGGTCATTCAGTACTTC
CASSLGVIQYF
>many|.|TRBJ2-7|TRBV5-6
TGTGCCAGCAGCTTGGGCAGGTGGAGCTACGAGCAGTACTTC
CASSLGRWSYEQYF
>few|TRBD1|TRBJ1-1|TRBV3-1
TGTGCCAGCAGAAAACAGGGGGAGTTAACAGCTTTCTTT
CASRKQGELTAFF
>.|TRBD1|TRBJ2-4|TRBV7-9
TGTGCCAGCAGCTCGCCTGGGACAGGAGAAGCCAAAAACATTCAGTACTTC
CASSSPGTGEAKNIQYF
>few|TRBD1|TRBJ2-2|TRBV7-9
TGTGCCAGCAGCCCCACGACAGGGGGCAACGGGGAGCTGTTTTTT
CASSPTTGGNGELFF
>few|TRBD1|TRBJ1-1|TRBV7-9
TGTGCCAGCAGCTTAGGACAGGGTGACGGAGCTTTCTTT
CASSLGQGDGAFF
>.|.|TRBJ1-5|TRBV15
TGTGCCACCAGCAGAGAGAGAGTTCAGCCCCAGCATTTT
CATSRERVQPQHF
>few|.|TRBJ1-1|TRBV19
TGTGCCAGCCGGGACAACGTGAACACTGAAGCTTTCTTT
CASRDNVNTEAFF
>many|TRBD2|TRBJ2-1|TRBV11-2
TGTGCCAGCAGCGAGTTGCGGGGGTCCTACAATGAGCAGTTCTTC
CASSELRGSYNEQFF
>.|.|TRBJ2-1|TRBV24-1
TGTGCCACCGGGTTGTCAGGGACTCGGAATGAGCAGTTCTTC
CATGLSGTRNEQFF
>few|.|TRBJ2-3|TRBV12-3/TRBV12-4
TGTGCCAGCTCACCTTCGGCAGGGGCTGATACGCAGTATTTT
CASSPSAGADTQYF
>few|TRBD1|TRBJ2-7|TRBV18
TGTGCCAGCTCACCACAGAATTCGTGGGACAGGGAACCCTACGAGCAGTACTTC
CASSPQNSWDREPYEQYF
>.|TRBD2|TRBJ2-1|TRBV24-1
TGTGCCACCAGTGAATCCGCCGATAGCGGGACTTACAATGAGCAGTTCTTC
CATSESADSGTYNEQFF
>.|.|TRBJ2-1|TRBV7-9
TGTGCCAGCAGCTCCACAGAGCCCAATGAGCAGTTCTTC
CASSSTEPNEQFF
>.|TRBD1|TRBJ1-6|TRBV3-1
TGTGCCAGCAGCTTGGGACAGGGGGTTATTTCACCCCTCCACTTT
CASSLGQGVISPLHF
>few|.|TRBJ2-1|TRBV4-1
TGCGCCAGCAGCCAAGATCCCCTCAATGAGCAGTTCTTC
CASSQDPLNEQFF
>few|.|TRBJ2-5|TRBV5-6
TGTGCCAGCAGCTTGAGTAGCGCAAGCCTGATGTGGGAGACCCAGTACTTC
CASSLSSASLMWETQYF
>.|TRBD1|TRBJ1-1|TRBV5-6
TGTGCCAGCATTCAAGAACAGGGGGCCGCGAACACTGAAGCTTTCTTT
CASIQEQGAANTEAFF
>few|TRBD1|TRBJ2-5|TRBV3-1
TGTGCCAGCAGCCAACCCCAGGAGGGGACAGGGAATCCTCCAAATCGAGAGACCCAGTACTTC
CASSQPQEGTGNPPNRETQYF
>.|.|TRBJ2-2|TRBV7-9
TGTGCCAGCAGCTCGGACGGGCTGGAAGGGGAGCTGTTTTTT
CASSSDGLEGELFF
>.|.|TRBJ2-2|TRBV21-1
TGTGCCAGATCCGGGACCCTGAACACCGGGGAGCTGTTTTTT
CARSGTLNTGELFF
>.|.|TRBJ2-2|TRBV27
TGTGCCAGCAGTCCCGTCTACCGGGACGGACCGAACACCGGGGAGCTGTTTTTT
CASSPVYRDGPNTGELFF
>.|.|TRBJ2-7|TRBV4-3
TGCGCCAGCAGCCAAGACTCGGGCTACGAGCAGTACTTC
CASSQDSGYEQYF
>once|TRBD2|TRBJ2-2|TRBV24-1
TGTGCCACTTCCCCGCTCGCCGCGGGGGGAATCACCGGGGAGCTGTTTTTT
CATSPLAAGGITGELFF
>many|.|TRBJ2-1|TRBV7-6
TGTGCCAGCAGCTTAGCGCCCTCACTGGCGGGGGAGCAGTTCTTC
CASSLAPSLAGEQFF
>.|TRBD2|TRBJ2-1|TRBV5-1
TGCGCCAGCAGCCCGGGACTAACAGCCCTGGATGAGCAGTTCTTC
CASSPGLTALDEQFF